Sequencing of this T cell receptor beta chain was carried out in a study of cytomegalovirus exposure and HLA in healthy donors (dated by TCRdb to the late 2010s). Background for the entire study: An earlier analysis of some 600 of the donors reported approximately 300 Gb of sequence data and 117 million unique TCR beta sequences obtained from about 200 million T cells. The study aimed to test whether signatures of past pathogen exposure could be identified by cataloging public T cell receptors. A later analysis re-analyzed previously published TCR beta repertoires from roughly 630 donors and added high-resolution HLA genotyping to study TCR occurrence patterns. Along with the approximately 670-subject first cohort, a separate validation cohort of some 130 different subjects was used. Using immunosequencing, the study profiled T cell repertoires from 500 to 800 subjects and related those repertoires to cytomegalovirus serostatus. Rather than using new phenotypic data, the later analysis identified candidate immune exposures from TCR beta sequences and from how often those sequences occurred across donors. Alongside the repertoire data, information on donor age, sex, ethnicity and CMV serostatus was compiled. In an earlier analysis of roughly 580 of the donors, high-throughput TCR beta sequencing was used to judge whether each TCR beta V gene segment behaved as functional or pseudogenic. Class I and class II HLA loci were covered by the typing at four-digit resolution. To predict cytomegalovirus infection status, the study brought together high-throughput TCR immunosequencing, statistical association of individual TCRs with disease status, and machine learning. A handful of DR-DQ haplotypes were handled as single units for association and clustering because linkage in the cohort was strong. Typing coverage varied by locus: about 629-640 donors for A, B, C, DRB1 and DQB1; 500 to 550 for DQA1; around 570 for DPA1; around 450 for DPB1. The genetic ancestry cluster associated with self-reported Caucasian donors included about 84% of the 300 to 400 genotyped donors. An early release covering 500 to 750 HLA-typed donors comprised about 310 gigabases of sequencing data and around 80 million unique TCR sequences. A later genetic analysis used genome-wide SNP genotypes for about 55% of the 666 donors, treating that subset as a discovery cohort. Across 398 genotyped donors of the cohort, an average of about 240,000 unique TCR beta nucleotide sequences per donor were sequenced, and 15% to 20% of those sequences were non-productive. All discovery cohort repertoires had been generated on a single sequencing platform. The investigation overall reported the following: In vitro tests confirmed that a few of the cytomegalovirus-associated TCR beta chains recognize cytomegalovirus antigens. Roughly uniform sequencing depth across donors was assumed in presence/absence analyses, although this assumption may not hold. According to a later analysis, most CMV-associated TCR beta chains appeared to be HLA-restricted, and the HLA associations seemed to be driven largely by CMV exposure. A group of highly shared sequence variants was considered likely to be a technical artifact of the sequencing pipeline. Because counts were too low, about 17 rarely observed V segments, including chromosome 9 orphons, were excluded from the earlier analysis of around 590 of the donors. Because HLA typing was unavailable for some donors at each locus, only the typed subset was used in association tests. In a later genetic analysis, a missense DCLRE1C variant was associated with V-gene and J-gene trimming of TCR beta chains, and the association was replicated in an independent cohort. In a later genetic analysis, fewer N-insertions in productive TCRs were reported among donors in an Asian-associated ancestry cluster than the roughly 670-donor mean. Because the 87-base-pair reads could not distinguish some IMGT-functional V segments, including TRBV6-2 and TRBV6-3, those segments were excluded. A further reported finding was that TCR beta sequences accurately predicted the HLA-A and HLA-B alleles for most subjects in the first cohort. Compared with equally common non-associated chains, HLA-associated TCR beta chains in a later analysis were more clonally expanded and had lower generation probabilities. In this cohort, only TCR beta chains were sequenced, and detectable features were limited by the absence of alpha or paired-chain data. Linkage disequilibrium might explain the correlated functional status among segregating V segments, but an unknown experimental factor could not be excluded. According to a later analysis, parvovirus B19, influenza, CMV and Epstein-Barr virus appeared linked to several top co-occurrence clusters. Most TCR sequences were observed very rarely across donors, whereas some public TCRs were present in many individuals. When HLA alleles, especially DR and DQ, strongly co-occurred, TCR associations were difficult to assign to individual alleles. A later analysis associated 15,000 to 20,000 TCR beta sequences with specific HLA alleles at a false discovery rate of 0.05. CMV serostatus was the only immune exposure information available for the cohort. In the study, 150 to 200 TCR beta chains were listed as associated with cytomegalovirus. It was suggested by the authors that the approach could potentially be generalized to other disease states and immunological phenotypes. In a later analysis, TCR association rates were found to vary across HLA loci, with the most associated TCRs seen for DRB1 alleles and the fewest for HLA-C alleles. The classifier was reported to diagnose cytomegalovirus status with high specificity and sensitivity in both the original and validation cohorts. In an earlier analysis of 587 of the donors, most TCR beta V segments appeared in productive rearrangements about 87% or about 30% of the time, broadly matching IMGT annotations.

The cohort consisted of 670 or so healthy bone marrow donors. All cohort members were sampled while nominally healthy, although unrecorded immune exposures were likely present. The donor was CMV seronegative and belonged to the group of 352 seronegative cohort members. A peripheral blood sample was provided by each donor, and peripheral blood mononuclear cells were used for TCR beta sequencing. The Qiagen DNeasy Blood Extraction Kit was used to extract genomic DNA from the blood cell samples. Of note for this clone: There is no known antigen for this receptor. Base quality data are lacking; no much larger clone is found one base away.

The library was generated by the immunoSEQ multiplex PCR assay. For the multiplex PCR, a mixture combining 60 forward primers for TCR Vbeta segments and 13 reverse primers for TCR Jbeta segments was used. A multiplex PCR assay on genomic DNA amplified the CDR3 region of rearranged TCR beta genes. The amplified TCR beta libraries were sequenced on the Illumina HiSeq System as 87-base-pair reads. Per the source publication's procedure: A later analysis tallied roughly 76 million unique TCR beta chains across the 700 or so repertoires, and approximately 12 million of those chains were shared by two or more donors. Raw reads were error-corrected and collapsed into unique sequences by a nearest-neighbor algorithm in which closely related sequences were merged to remove PCR and sequencing errors. To assign V, D and J gene segments, CDR3 sequences were aligned to IMGT reference sequences. Each retained sequence needed at least a six-nucleotide match to both a V gene segment and a J gene segment. A rearrangement counted as productive if the CDR3 had no stop codons and remained in frame with V and J, and every other rearrangement counted as non-productive. Following IMGT convention, CDR3 was defined as the stretch from the second conserved V-encoded cysteine to the conserved J-encoded phenylalanine. Sequences without an unambiguous match to a single V gene segment were excluded from the earlier analysis of a few hundred of the donors. In an earlier analysis of almost 600 of the donors, a V segment was called functional when productive rearrangements were above 56.7%, and segregating when the standard deviation between donors exceeded 5%. A statistical classification framework was developed to diagnose cytomegalovirus status using the catalog of TCR beta chain sequences. In a later analysis, TCR nucleotide sequences were compared against IMGT/GENE-DB human TR gene sequences so that V and J genes could be assigned. A later analysis assigned CDR3 sequences and most-parsimonious VDJ recombination scenarios with the TCRdist pipeline. In a later analysis, each TCR beta chain was defined by its CDR3 amino acid sequence together with its V-gene family, and reads without a unique V-gene family were excluded. As a way to deal with suspected cross-contamination and a sequencing artifact, a later analysis dropped more than 500 nucleotide sequences that were highly shared and had low generation probability. In a later analysis, a clonal expansion index was calculated for each public chain from normalized within-repertoire ranks of inferred template counts. A later analysis computed generation probabilities with a VDJ recombination model fitted to out-of-frame rearrangements, and checked the results against IGoR. In a later analysis, hypergeometric tests were used to score TCR-TCR, TCR-HLA and TCR-CMV co-occurrence, with a repertoire-size bias correction applied to TCR pairs. False discovery rates were estimated in a later analysis by permuting HLA or CMV assignments 20 times. In a later analysis, co-occurring TCRs were grouped using DBSCAN, with TCRdist sequence similarity added in when clustering inside HLA-allele-positive subsets. Repertoires with fewer than 30,000 or more than 120,000 public chains, plus five repertoires with anomalous nucleotide sharing, were excluded from co-occurrence clustering. The source is immuneACCESS, and TCRdb retained only in-frame sequences with V and J called. Part of the clones is not carried over; for the studies checked, unresolved V genes explain less than half of this, and the remainder is unexplained. From that table come the V and J calls and clone size; the DNA was used to work out D and trimming. The sample includes about 260,000 clones, with approximately 70% observed a single time. The ten top clones hold approximately 2.3% of the sample.

Taken from cysteine to phenylalanine, the CDR3 has 16 residues. The kept DNA is CDR3 alone, 48 bases in frame from the first base. The germline V gene yields MGHRA for CDR1 and YSYEKL for CDR2. V loses 1 base, J loses 2 bases, and the germline ends lie 12 bases apart. Sequencing used PBMCs. The V and J segments used are TRBV4-1 and TRBJ1-5, and the D gene may be TRBD1, 5 bases matching. This sequence was found in a female donor in good health and CMV-seronegative. CDR3 region: CASSQGQSGRNQPQHF. The sequence in DNA is TGCGCCAGCAGCCAAGGTCAGTCAGGGCGCAATCAGCCCCAGCATTTT.